Below, 22 T cell receptor beta chains from the same sample are listed, as sequenced in a study of blood T cell repertoires in COVID-19. Libraries were prepared by immunoSEQ multiplex PCR; TCRdb keeps only in-frame clonotypes and omits some of them. The data contain fewer than 60,000 clones, approximately 90% of them singletons. The material sequenced was peripheral blood. Receptors were obtained from a man between 50 and 59 years old with acute or convalescent COVID-19.

The V gene is TRBV7-3, the J gene TRBJ1-1; no reliable D call. Trimming removed 4 bases at V and 4 bases at J, with 10 bases between. The length of the CDR3 is 13 residues. Per the germline V gene, CDR1 is SGHTA and CDR2 is FQGTGA. The CDR3 sequence is CASSSRRGTEAFF. The CDR3, as DNA: TGTGCCAGCAGCTCGAGGCGGGGCACTGAAGCTTTCTTT.

Written as DNA, the CDR3 is TGTGCCAGCTCACCTTTGGGACAGGGGCGAAGCTACAATGAGCAGTTCTTC. It translates to CASSPLGQGRSYNEQFF. The chain carries TRBV18 and TRBJ2-1; 10 bases are a match to TRBD1. Germline trimming cut 3 bases from V and 3 bases from J; bases unmatched to any gene: 8. This CDR3 is 17 amino acids long. CDR1 is KGHSH, CDR2 LQKENI, per germline.

The rearrangement joins TRBV11-3 to TRBJ2-7; the D gene is possibly TRBD1 (7 bases). This CDR3 spans 16 amino acids. The V end was cut by 3 bases, the J end by 1 base, with 16 bases between. CDR1 and CDR2 (germline): SGHNT, YENEEA. The CDR3 loop reads CASSFVGGDRSYEQYF. The CDR3 DNA reads as TGTGCCAGCAGCTTTGTTGGCGGGGACAGATCCTACGAGCAGTACTTC.

The chain joins TRBV9 to TRBJ2-3; D is perhaps TRBD1 (5 bases). Germline lookup yields CDR1 SGDLS and CDR2 YYNGEE. V was shortened by 2 bases and J by 4 bases, with 14 bases between the two germline ends. The CDR3 is 15 amino acids. Written as DNA, the CDR3 is TGTGCCAGCAGCGTTCGGCCAGGGATTGCAGATACGCAGTATTTT. This translates into CASSVRPGIADTQYF.

The chain carries TRBV5-6 and TRBJ2-7; D uncertain. The CDR3 contains 15 residues. V lost 0 bases, J lost 2 bases, and 12 bases lay in between. The germline gives CDR1 SGHDT, CDR2 YYEEEE. The CDR3 reads CASSLGLTEPYEQYF. The DNA of the CDR3 is TGTGCCAGCAGCTTGGGCCTTACTGAGCCCTACGAGCAGTACTTC.

The chain joins TRBV28 to TRBJ1-4; TRBD1 matches 9 bases. The germline gives CDR1 MDHEN, CDR2 SYDVKM. The ends lost 6 bases at V and 6 bases at J; junction bases unmatched: 8. This CDR3 has 15 amino acids. Here the CDR3 reads CASRGGQGLYEKLFF. Written as DNA, the CDR3 is TGTGCCAGCAGGGGGGGACAGGGTTTATATGAAAAACTGTTTTTT.

The V and J genes are TRBV28 and TRBJ2-7; 8 bases fit TRBD1. CDR1 is MDHEN, CDR2 SYDVKM, per germline. The CDR3 is made up of 14 amino acids. Unmatched junction bases numbered 7, after V lost 6 bases and J lost 3 bases. This CDR3 reads CASRLQGEVYEQYF. CDR3 DNA sequence: TGTGCCAGCAGATTACAGGGGGAGGTCTACGAGCAGTACTTC.

The V and J genes are TRBV3-1 (or the pseudogene TRBV3-2) and TRBJ2-1, with a possible D match to TRBD2 (5 bases). The V and J ends lost 1 base and 5 bases respectively, with 15 bases between them. Germline V CDR1 and CDR2: LGHDT, YNNKEL (reference sequence). The CDR3 contains 16 residues. The CDR3 region has the DNA TGTGCCAGCAGCCAAGGAAAGCGGACTTTTAACAATGAGCAGTTCTTC. It yields the protein CASSQGKRTFNNEQFF.

J is TRBJ1-1 and V is TRBV13; TRBD1 matches at 10 bases. CDR1 and CDR2 (germline): PRHDT, FYEKMQ (reference sequence). This CDR3 region has 14 residues. Trimming at V came to 5 bases and at J to 8 bases, leaving 8 bases not matched to a gene. CDR3 coding DNA: TGTGCCAGCAGCCGGGGAGACAGGGGGCCAGAAGCTTTCTTT. Residues: CASSRGDRGPEAFF. The variable domain in full, with the rest retrieved from reference TRBV13 and TRBJ1-1, is AAGVIQSPRHLIKEKRETATLKCYPIPRHDTVYWYQQGPGQDPQFLISFYEKMQSDKGSIPDRFSAQQFSDYHSELNMSSLELGDSALYFCASSRGDRGPEAFFGQGTRLTVV.

This clone was seen a single time. The V gene is TRBV21-1, the J gene TRBJ1-2; the table gives TRBD1 as D, unverified against the DNA. TRBV21-1 is termed a pseudogene. The CDR3 is 11 amino acids. This CDR3 is CAPRANYGYTF. CDR3 DNA sequence: TGTGCCCCCAGGGCTAACTATGGCTACACCTTC.

This clone was recorded once. Here the CDR3 reads CAISGGRVTYNEQFF. The DNA for the CDR3 is TGTGCCATCAGTGGGGGCAGGGTCACCTACAATGAGCAGTTCTTC. V and J are TRBV10-3 and TRBJ2-1, with D possibly being TRBD1 (5 bases). The CDR3 length is 15 residues. Between the trimmed V and J ends, which lost 4 bases and 2 bases, there was a span of 12 bases. Germline assignment: CDR1 ENHRY and CDR2 SYGVKD.

The rearrangement uses TRBV7-9 and TRBJ2-3; D call uncertain. This CDR3 is 13 amino acids long. V gave up 2 bases and J gave up 4 bases, with 7 bases separating them. Germline CDR1 and CDR2: SEHNR and FQNEAQ (reference sequence). The chain's CDR3 is CASSLSHPDTQYF. CDR3 sequence (DNA): TGTGCCAGCAGCTTATCCCATCCAGATACGCAGTATTTT.

V is TRBV5-4 and J is TRBJ2-7, with D possibly TRBD2 on 5 matching bases. The CDR3 length is 17 residues. Germline CDR1 reads SGHNT; CDR2 reads YYREEE (reference sequence). The V gene lost 0 bases and the J gene lost 2 bases, with 18 bases spanning the gap. The CDR3 DNA reads as TGTGCCAGCAGCTTGGCCTCGGGTCCGGGATTGACCTACGAGCAGTACTTC. Translation: CASSLASGPGLTYEQYF.

The chain has TRBV10-1 and TRBJ2-3; TRBD2 matches at 12 bases. This CDR3 region has 17 residues. Germline assignment: CDR1 WNHNN and CDR2 SYGVQD (reference sequence). J gave up 0 bases and V 2 bases, and 3 bases lay outside the gene matches. CDR3 amino acids: CASSEGTSGSSTDTQYF. The CDR3 DNA reads TGCGCCAGCAGTGAGGGGACTAGCGGGTCTAGCACAGATACGCAGTATTTT.

This chain links TRBV27 with TRBJ1-1; a weak D match, TRBD1 (5 bases). V was pared by 10 bases and J by 3 bases, with 18 bases between. Looked up from germline, CDR1 is MNHEY and CDR2 is SMNVEV (reference sequence). The CDR3 runs to 14 residues. The chain's CDR3 is CATSVGGYYTEAFF. CDR3 DNA sequence: TGTGCCACCTCAGTCGGGGGATACTACACTGAAGCTTTCTTT.

The chain is built from TRBV5-8 and TRBJ2-5; D may be TRBD2 (5 bases). The CDR3 runs 14 residues. Looked up from germline, CDR1 is SGHTS and CDR2 is YDEGEE. The ends were cut back, 6 bases at V and 1 base at J, with 13 bases in the middle. For the CDR3, the DNA is TGTGCCAGCACCATTTCGGGGATCCAAGAGACCCAGTACTTC. Translation gives CASTISGIQETQYF.

The chain recombines TRBV24-1 with TRBJ1-3; D gene unclear. Trimming removed 6 bases from V and 0 bases from J, with 5 bases in between. The CDR3 spans 13 residues. CDR1 KGHDR and CDR2 SFDVKD come from the germline V gene. The CDR3 DNA sequence: TGTGCCACCAGTTCTTACTCTGGAAACACCATATATTTT. Amino acids: CATSSYSGNTIYF.

This clone was seen once. The rearrangement joins TRBV30 to TRBJ2-7; weak D call: TRBD1 (5 bases). The V end lost 1 base, the J end lost 4 bases, and 14 bases lay between the germline ends. CDR1 and CDR2 from the germline V gene are GTSNPN and SVGIG (reference sequence). The CDR3 runs 14 residues. CDR3 DNA sequence: TGTGCCTGGAGTGGGGGCCCTTCTCAATACGAGCAGTACTTC. Translated, it gives CAWSGGPSQYEQYF.

V gene TRBV7-2 combines with J gene TRBJ1-3, with D unresolved. CDR1 SGHTA and CDR2 FQGNSA come from the germline V gene. Trimming took 1 base from V and 0 from J, leaving 10 bases between them. CDR3 length: 16 residues. The CDR3 DNA reads as TGTGCCAGCAGCTTAGAACAGCCAGCCTCTGGAAACACCATATATTTT. This gives the protein CASSLEQPASGNTIYF.

This sequence joins TRBV3-1 (or the pseudogene TRBV3-2) and TRBJ1-1; no clear D gene. CDR3 size: 13 residues. Germline V gene data show CDR1 as LGHDT and CDR2 as YNNKEL (reference sequence). The V end lost 6 bases, the J end lost 0 bases, and 8 bases lay between the germline ends. The CDR3 DNA reads as TGTGCCAGCAGTCAGGCCCTGAACACTGAAGCTTTCTTT. This translates into CASSQALNTEAFF.

The genes are TRBV10-3 and TRBJ1-1; maybe TRBD1 (5 bases). CDR1 is ENHRY, CDR2 SYGVKD, per germline. The CDR3 is 13 residues long. The V and J ends lost 6 bases and 3 bases respectively, with 11 bases between them. The CDR3 protein is CAIRGGDYTEAFF. CDR3 bases: TGTGCCATCAGGGGGGGGGACTACACTGAAGCTTTCTTT.

This clone was counted once. The chain uses TRBV7-9 and TRBJ2-5; D is perhaps TRBD1 (7 bases). The CDR3 contains 17 residues. Trimming left V 4 bases short and J 3 bases short, with 21 bases between. CDR1 SEHNR and CDR2 FQNEAQ come from the germline V gene (reference sequence). The CDR3 DNA sequence: TGTGCCAGCAGCTCCCTTAGGGACTTAACAGGGGAAGAGACCCAGTACTTC. As protein: CASSSLRDLTGEETQYF.